The rows below give T cell receptor beta chains drawn from one sample of a study of a mutant IDH1 vaccine in newly diagnosed glioma. Antigen specificity for these receptors is unknown. Generated by immunoSEQ multiplex PCR, the TCRdb table keeps only in-frame clones and is missing some. This sample has tens of thousands of clones, with around 82% found just once. Sequencing was performed on PBMCs, taken from a glioma patient whose treatment included an IDH1 peptide vaccine. Source of these receptors: a man younger than 30 with glioma. Some clones in this sample may be carry-over from other donors' samples. Each CDR3 is given with its conserved first and last residue. The size entry is marked missing in some rows and otherwise reads once, few, many or a size class.

>TRBV5-1|NA
CASSAAGELFF
>TRBV30|NA
CAWRILGMNTEAFF
>TRBV27|NA
CASTTIGETEAFF
>TRBV29-1|NA
CSVVEVANEKLFF
>TRBV5-1|once
CASSLSFAQGMNIQYF
>TRBV7-2|NA
CASSRDRPELFF
>TRBV30|NA
CAWSKTGLADTQYF
>TRBV4-3|NA
CATSGDWNTEAFF
>TRBV5-1|NA
CASSPTGSSYEQYF
>TRBV7-2|NA
CASSFGTEAFF
>TRBV4-3|NA
CASSQGRGAHETQYF
>TRBV7-2|NA
CASSFTGGYEQYF
>TRBV5-5|NA
CASSPSIGGLHSPLHF
>TRBV6-5|NA
CASSYEDGGYTF
>TRBV7-9|NA
CASSLGVSTDTQYF
>TRBV27|NA
CASCRGGNQPQHF
>TRBV5-4|few
CASSQSVGEPSGYTF
>TRBV28|NA
CASSSLRDRDF
>TRBV5-1|NA
CASSLGSGYEKLFF
>TRBV4-3|NA
CASSQDSKTANTEAFF
>TRBV25-1|NA
CASSAQGRARGYTF
>TRBV5-1|NA
CASSLKITKGALGSPLHF
>TRBV5-1|NA
CASSFGQNTGELFF
>TRBV9|NA
CASRDRGYGYTF
>TRBV15|few
CATSRGTALANTGELFF
>TRBV5-1|NA
CASSLGGLPASYNEQFF
>TRBV6-5|NA
CASKEGSRGYTF
>TRBV28|NA
CASSLQGVRNQPQHF
>TRBV7-9|NA
CAVKPGVAGELFF
>TRBV11-2|NA
CASSARTGEQYF
>TRBV7-3|NA
CASSLTGGSYNSPLHF
>TRBV19|NA
CASSRTGVYSNQPQHF
>TRBV7-2|NA
CASSLARREQFF
>TRBV9|NA
CASRKGQGAYGYTF
>TRBV5-1|NA
CASSLTDPWYGYTF
>TRBV9|NA
CASSSSAVGGTDTQYF
>TRBV5-8|NA
CASSLKTSSYNSPLHF
>TRBV4-2|once
CASSPLAGDQETQYF
>TRBV5-4|few
CASSLGPRDYEQYF
>TRBV6-6|NA
CASSYELTGMGGELFF
>TRBV7-9|NA
CASSQPLNYGYTF
>TRBV9|NA
CASSVSRAGAGTDTQYF
>TRBV5-5|NA
CASSAPQGASYEQYF